These 15 T cell receptor beta chains came from one sample sequenced in a study of blood T cells in healthy people across ages. For the second PCR, which ran for about 7 to 11 cycles, a sample-barcoded 5' primer and a J-beta primer mix were used. TCRdb ran MiXCR on the 5' RACE reads and lists one entry per CDR3 protein. Here the sample spans roughly 800,000 distinct CDR3 sequences, about 36% being singletons. The material sequenced was blood. Receptors originate from a man aged 18 to 29 in good health.

This rearrangement joins TRBV7-2 to TRBJ1-1; a possible D gene is TRBD1 (5 bases). Germline V gene data show CDR1 as SGHTA and CDR2 as FQGNSA. The ends were cut back, 4 bases at V and 6 bases at J, with 15 bases in the middle. This CDR3 is built from 14 residues. CDR3 coding DNA: TGTGCCAGCAGCTCCGCTCGGGGGTCCGCTGAAGCTTTCTTT. Translated: CASSSARGSAEAFF.

The V and J genes are TRBV4-3 and TRBJ2-1, with 8 bases identical to TRBD2. CDR3 length: 17 amino acids. The ends lost 0 bases at V and 6 bases at J; junction bases unmatched: 10. Germline values: CDR1 LGHNA, CDR2 YSLEER. The CDR3 protein is CASSQDPPGGAFNEQFF. The CDR3 nucleotides are TGCGCCAGCAGCCAAGATCCCCCCGGGGGGGCTTTCAATGAGCAGTTCTTC.

This sequence joins TRBV20-1 and TRBJ2-1; 9 bases line up with TRBD1. The J call is uncertain, as TRBJ2-7 better fits the DNA end. Germline-derived CDR1 and CDR2 are DFQATT and SNEGSKA (reference sequence). The CDR3 sequence is 18 residues long. CDR3 residues: CSARERTGALSSYNEQYF. The CDR3 coding sequence is TGCAGTGCTAGAGAGAGGACAGGGGCCCTGAGCTCCTACAATGAGCAGTACTTC.

This clonotype was counted at least ten times. J is TRBJ2-7 and V is TRBV2; D not resolved. Germline V gene lookup returns CDR1 SNHLY and CDR2 FYNNEI. Trimming shortened V by 7 bases and J by 6 bases, and 10 bases separated the two germline ends. This CDR3 comprises 11 residues. CDR3 coding DNA: TGTGCCAGCATGAAGGAAAGCGAGCAGTACTTC. As protein: CASMKESEQYF.

There are a few counts of this clonotype. The chain couples TRBV27 to TRBJ2-1; D perhaps matches TRBD2 (6 bases). The V gene's germline CDR1 is MNHEY and CDR2 SMNVEV (reference sequence). This CDR3 region has 13 residues. V lost 10 bases, J lost 4 bases, and 14 bases lay in between. The DNA for the CDR3 is TGTGCCATAAGACTAGGAGGGTACAATGAGCAGTTCTTC. Translated: CAIRLGGYNEQFF.

The gene calls are TRBV4-3 and TRBJ1-6; no clear D gene. The germline V and J ends were trimmed by 2 bases and 9 bases, with 11 bases remaining between them. The CDR3 contains 14 residues. Germline CDR1 LGHNA, CDR2 YSLEER. DNA of the CDR3: TGCGCCAGCAGCCAATCCGACAAGGGTTCACCCCTCCACTTT. It codes for CASSQSDKGSPLHF.

This clonotype was detected many times. This chain links TRBV5-5 with TRBJ2-1, with a weak D call TRBD1 (5 bases). CDR3 length: 14 amino acids. Germline values: CDR1 SGHKS, CDR2 YYEKEE (reference sequence). Trimming took 2 bases from V and 8 from J, leaving 14 bases between them. CDR3 sequence reads: CASSLGAVWDEQFF. In DNA form, the CDR3 reads TGTGCCAGCAGCTTAGGGGCAGTGTGGGATGAGCAGTTCTTC.

The gene calls are TRBV20-1 and TRBJ2-6; D remains ambiguous. Per the germline V gene, CDR1 is DFQATT and CDR2 is SNEGSKA (reference sequence). The CDR3 extends over 18 amino acids. V was clipped by 0 bases and J by 0 bases, with 15 bases between them. The DNA of the CDR3 is TGCAGTGCTAGAGATAACGGCCGATACCTCTCTGGGGCCAACGTCCTGACTTTC. It yields the protein CSARDNGRYLSGANVLTF.

Comments on this clonotype: A much larger clone differs by one base, so this may be a read error. DNA of the CDR3: TGTGCCAGTAGTATAGACAGGTACAATAAGCAGTTCTTC. Its protein product is CASSIDRYNKQFF. The chain employs TRBV19 and TRBJ2-1; D call uncertain. CDR1 is LNHDA and CDR2 is SQIVND in the germline V gene (reference sequence). CDR3 length: 13 residues.

For this clonotype: A much larger clonotype is one base distant, so this may be a read error. V is TRBV11-2 and J is TRBJ2-1; 8 nucleotides agree with TRBD2. CDR1 and CDR2 (germline): SGHAT, FQNNGV. V lost 5 bases and J lost 4; bases outside the gene matches: 4. The CDR3 is 14 residues long. CDR3 nucleotide sequence: TGTGCCAGCAGCGTATTAGCGGGATACAATGAGCAGTTCTTC. It specifies CASSVLAGYNEQFF.

This chain links TRBV2 with TRBJ2-7, with D uncertain. V lost 5 bases and J lost 4, with 9 bases in between. This CDR3 comprises 12 residues. Germline CDR1 reads SNHLY; CDR2 reads FYNNEI. CDR3 residues: CASSRMFYEQYF. As DNA, the CDR3 is TGTGCCAGCAGTCGAATGTTTTACGAGCAGTACTTC.

This clonotype was seen a handful of times. The chain combines TRBV20-1 with TRBJ2-2, with no clear D. The CDR3 sequence is 12 residues long. The V and J ends lost 2 bases and 4 bases respectively, with 5 bases between them. Germline values: CDR1 DFQATT, CDR2 SNEGSKA (reference sequence). CDR3 sequence reads: CSARIGTGELFF. As DNA, the CDR3 is TGCAGTGCTAGAATCGGCACCGGGGAGCTGTTTTTT.

A note on this clonotype: Sequence at one end of the junction differs from germline and may be a read error. The rearrangement uses TRBV4-3 and TRBJ1-1, with D tentatively TRBD1 (5 bases). The CDR3 has 15 amino acids. Per germline, CDR1 LGHNA and CDR2 YSLEER. The CDR3: CAGSQDGDLNTEAFF. The CDR3 nucleotides read TGCGCCGGCAGCCAAGATGGGGACCTGAACACTGAAGCTTTCTTT.

This clonotype was seen only a few times. The chain is built from TRBV7-2 and TRBJ1-1, with TRBD1 as a possible D gene (6 bases). From germline, CDR1 is SGHTA and CDR2 FQGNSA. The CDR3 extends over 15 amino acids. Trimming removed 4 bases at V and 4 bases at J, with 16 bases between. Here the CDR3 reads CASSSRWGLGTEAFF. The CDR3 nucleotides are TGTGCCAGCAGCTCGAGATGGGGGCTTGGCACTGAAGCTTTCTTT.

This clonotype was detected a few times. This rearrangement joins TRBV20-1 to TRBJ1-1; no clear D. Trimming removed 3 bases from V and 7 bases from J, with 9 bases in between. This CDR3 is built from 11 residues. Germline V lookup: CDR1 DFQATT, CDR2 SNEGSKA (reference sequence). The CDR3: CSARAAYEAFF. DNA of the CDR3: TGCAGTGCTAGGGCTGCGTATGAAGCTTTCTTT.